The text below deals with one TCR beta chain. As yet, its antigen is unknown. The V and J ends lost 5 bases and 3 bases, in that order; junction bases with no gene match: 12. The CDR3 consists of 16 residues. CDR1 and CDR2 from the germline V gene are SEHNR and FQNEAQ (reference sequence). This specimen belongs to a study of blood T cells in healthy people across ages. Broader study findings: Across the age range, TCR beta diversity per million T cells fell in a roughly linear way.

Together with a sample-barcoded 5' primer, a J-beta primer mix was included in a second PCR lasting about 7 to 11 cycles. TCRdb passed the 5' RACE reads through MiXCR, listing each CDR3 protein once. The sample shows about 510,000 distinct CDR3 sequences, about 29% of them seen only once. These sequences were also reported in another study, on T cells of mothers and their children.

The chain links TRBV7-9 to TRBJ1-1, with TRBD1 matching 7 bases. The source material was blood. The receptor's source is a boy between 2 and 10 years old in good health. CDR3 bases: TGTGCCAGCAGCATCCAGACAGGGTTGGCGGACACTGAAGCTTTCTTT. Its protein is CASSIQTGLADTEAFF.